Here is one TCR beta chain with its context. Its matching antigen is unknown. CDR3 size: 16 residues. Germline V gene sequence: CDR1 MDHEN, CDR2 SYDVKM. The V gene end was trimmed by 5 bases and the J gene end by 5 bases; junction bases not matched to a gene: 6. Spiking each PCR with synthetic TCR analog templates was performed. The protocol was immunoSEQ multiplex PCR, while the TCRdb copy is restricted to in-frame clones and leaves out a portion. The data contain around 80,000 clones, less than 95% of them singletons. These data are taken from a study of PD-L1 blockade in urothelial cancer. Whole-study context: Administration of atezolizumab to patients began at some point between 2013 and 2014, at 1,200 mg intravenously every 3 weeks. Investigators checked blood 3 weeks (second dose) and 6 weeks after treatment start.

As for time point: peripheral blood 6 weeks after treatment start. General observations from the study: Prediction of better survival came from below-median pretreatment blood TCR clonality.

The gene calls are TRBV28 and TRBJ2-1; the match to TRBD2 covers 13 bases. This sequence was found in a woman of 80 years or more with urothelial cancer. The material was PBMCs, obtained around atezolizumab (anti-PD-L1) treatment. The CDR3 is CASSVLAGGMNNEQFF. The CDR3 DNA is TGTGCCAGCAGTGTACTAGCGGGAGGGATGAACAATGAGCAGTTCTTC.